This T cell receptor (beta chain) was sequenced for a study of CD8 T cells in ankylosing spondylitis. Study results and caveats: It appeared that ankylosing spondylitis blood was characterized by a TCR beta motif of 8 or 9 highly homologous variants. Earlier literature documents some of the motif variants in reactive arthritis synovial fluid and blood.

TCRdb itself ran the 5' RACE reads through MiXCR, one entry per CDR3 protein. The sample lists 650,000 to 800,000 distinct CDR3 sequences, around 19% occurring once. This clonotype has just a few counts. The antigen remains unidentified. This receptor was identified in a male donor with ankylosing spondylitis. The specimen was blood, either unsorted or a sorted T cell fraction (not recorded which).

The CDR3 DNA follows: TGCGCCAGCAGCCAAGTCCTCCCGGGACAGGGTACCGGGGAGCTGTTTTTT. Amino acid sequence: CASSQVLPGQGTGELFF. The chain employs TRBV4-3 and TRBJ2-2, with 9 nucleotides matching TRBD1. CDR1 and CDR2 from the germline V gene are LGHNA and YSLEER. Trimming cost V 1 base and J 5 bases; bases outside gene matches: 8. This CDR3 is 17 amino acids long.